This passage covers 17 T cell receptor beta chains from one sample sequenced in a study of CD8+CD57+ T cells in acquired aplastic anemia. Genomic DNA provided the template from which TCR beta VDJ and CDR3 profiles were obtained. TCRdb fed the reads into MiXCR, producing one record per CDR3 protein. The table shows over 150,000 distinct CDR3 sequences, with more than 60% occurring only once. The authors sequenced patients whose flow cytometry had shown CD8+CD57+ cell expansion. The specimen was sorted CD4+, CD8+, or CD8+CD57+ T cells (not recorded which) from PBMCs. These receptors all stem from a human donor with aplastic anemia.

This clonotype turned up a few times. The rearrangement uses TRBV6-2 or TRBV6-3 and TRBJ1-6; D is possibly TRBD1 (6 bases). V was pared by 6 bases and J by 10 bases, with 16 bases between. Germline V gene sequence: CDR1 MNHEY, CDR2 SVGEGT. The CDR3 runs 14 residues. In DNA, the CDR3 is TGTGCCAGCAGCCTCTGGGGGGCGAGGTCACCCCTCCACTTT. Protein: CASSLWGARSPLHF.

The chain recombines TRBV7-8 with TRBJ1-2; no definite D call. The germline V gene has CDR1 SGHVS and CDR2 FQNEAQ. The V end was cut by 0 bases, the J end by 6 bases, with 8 bases between. The CDR3 has 13 residues. In DNA, the CDR3 is TGTGCCAGCAGCTTAGCCCTCAGGAATGGCTACACCTTC. Translating it yields CASSLALRNGYTF.

This clonotype turned up a few times. The chain links TRBV4-1 to TRBJ1-2; no definite D call. V was clipped by 3 bases and J by 2 bases, with 7 bases between them. The CDR3 is made up of 13 amino acids. Germline CDR1 is MGHRA and CDR2 is YSYEKL. This chain's CDR3 is CASSQVGNYGYTF. For the CDR3, the DNA is TGCGCCAGCAGCCAGGTTGGCAACTATGGCTACACCTTC.

The chain carries TRBV7-7 and TRBJ2-7; weak D call: TRBD2 (6 bases). This CDR3 comprises 17 residues. V shed 3 bases and J shed 0 bases, with 18 bases lying between them. CDR1 is SSHAT and CDR2 is FNYEAQ in the germline V gene (reference sequence). The CDR3 sequence: CASSLGLGSGNSYEQYF. The CDR3 DNA reads TGTGCCAGCAGCTTGGGATTGGGTAGCGGAAACTCCTACGAGCAGTACTTC.

This chain uses TRBV2 with TRBJ2-7; 14 bases are a match to TRBD2. The germline V gene has CDR1 SNHLY and CDR2 FYNNEI. Germline trimming cut 1 base from V and 9 bases from J; bases unmatched to any gene: 5. This CDR3 is built from 15 residues. The CDR3 DNA reads TGTGCCAGCAGTGAAGGACTAGCGGGGGGGCCGGGGCAGTACTTC. This codes for CASSEGLAGGPGQYF.

This clonotype was counted a few times. A much larger clone differs from this one at a single base, so this may be a read error. The J gene is TRBJ1-2, the V gene TRBV6-1, with TRBD1 matching 7 bases. The junction had 8 bases not matched to a gene; V was cut back by 6 bases and J by 7 bases. Germline CDR1 and CDR2: MNHNS and SASEGT. There are 13 residues in the CDR3. The CDR3 coding sequence is TGTGCCAGCAGAAAGGGACAGTCCTGTGGCTACACCTTC. It specifies CASRKGQSCGYTF.

The gene calls are TRBV7-8 and TRBJ1-1; possibly TRBD1 for D (6 bases). This CDR3 spans 13 amino acids. V lost 3 bases, J lost 5 bases, and 10 bases lay in between. Germline lookup yields CDR1 SGHVS and CDR2 FQNEAQ. In DNA, the CDR3 is TGTGCCAGCAGCTTTAAACAGGGTACTGAAGCTTTCTTT. Translated, it gives CASSFKQGTEAFF.

The chain combines TRBV19 with TRBJ1-6; possibly TRBD1 for D (5 bases). The CDR3 contains 15 residues. Germline CDR1 and CDR2: LNHDA and SQIVND (reference sequence). V was clipped by 3 bases and J by 8 bases, with 14 bases between them. The CDR3 coding sequence is TGTGCCAGTAGTATTAGAACAGGTTGGGATTCACCCCTCCACTTT. The encoded protein is CASSIRTGWDSPLHF.

The chain links TRBV2 to TRBJ1-1; D perhaps matches TRBD1 (6 bases). Trimming took 8 bases from V and 1 from J, leaving 17 bases between them. The CDR3 is 15 residues long. Germline CDR1 is SNHLY and CDR2 is FYNNEI. The CDR3 is CASPGVVPQNTEAFF. CDR3 in DNA: TGTGCCAGCCCAGGGGTCGTTCCACAGAACACTGAAGCTTTCTTT. The entire variable domain, with the rest obtained from reference TRBV2 and TRBJ1-1, is as follows: EPEVTQTPSHQVTQMGQEVILRCVPISNHLYFYWYRQILGQKVEFLVSFYNNEISEKSEIFDDQFSVERPDGSNFTLKIRSTKLEDSAMYFCASPGVVPQNTEAFFGQGTRLTVV.

This clonotype has ten or more counts. A junction end diverges from the germline sequence, so it may reflect a read error. The chain recombines TRBV5-1 with TRBJ1-2, with 7 bases that match TRBD1. The V gene's germline CDR1 is SGHRS and CDR2 YFSETQ. The CDR3 runs 18 residues. The CDR3, as DNA: TGCGCCAGCAGCTTGGAGACTTGGCAGGGGGTAATAGTGGATGGTTACACCTTC. Translation: CASSLETWQGVIVDGYTF.

This chain connects TRBV10-3 to TRBJ2-1, with D possibly TRBD2 on 7 matching bases. The V and J ends lost 8 bases and 6 bases respectively, with 11 bases between them. This CDR3 comprises 12 residues. From germline, CDR1 is ENHRY and CDR2 SYGVKD. Here the CDR3 reads CAIRGGGNEQFF. DNA of the CDR3: TGTGCCATCCGAGGGGGGGGCAATGAGCAGTTCTTC.

The chain couples TRBV7-9 to TRBJ2-5; TRBD2 aligns across 8 bases. The CDR3 extends over 15 amino acids. Germline V gives CDR1 SEHNR, CDR2 FQNEAQ (reference sequence). V lost 1 base, J lost 3 bases, and 4 bases stayed unmatched. The DNA for the CDR3 is TGTGCCAGCAGCTTAGATAGAGCGGGAGAAGAGACCCAGTACTTC. The encoded protein is CASSLDRAGEETQYF.

The chain has TRBV29-1 and TRBJ1-2; 7 positions match TRBD1. This CDR3 is built from 14 residues. J lost 5 bases, V lost 6 bases, and 12 bases had no gene match. The V gene's germline CDR1 is SQVTM and CDR2 ANQGSEA. As DNA, the CDR3 is TGCAGCGTGAACCGGGGACAGAGTAATTATGGCTACACCTTC. This gives the protein CSVNRGQSNYGYTF.

This clonotype has ten or more counts. The junction departs from the called germline gene at one end, perhaps through a read error. The CDR3 region has the DNA TGCGCCAGCAGCCCGGGACCCAACTACGAGCAGTACTTC. Encoded protein: CASSPGPNYEQYF. The chain employs TRBV7-6 and TRBJ2-7; D is tentatively TRBD1 or TRBD2 (5 bases each). The CDR3 runs to 13 residues. Germline assignment: CDR1 SGHVS and CDR2 FNYEAQ.

This clonotype was seen only a few times. The chain recombines TRBV20-1 with TRBJ1-5; the match to TRBD1 covers 10 bases. This CDR3 spans 13 amino acids. The V gene's germline CDR1 is DFQATT and CDR2 SNEGSKA (reference sequence). The V and J ends lost 7 bases and 3 bases, in that order; junction bases with no gene match: 3. The CDR3 DNA reads as TGCAGTGGAGACAGGGGGCTCAATCAGCCCCAGCATTTT. Residues: CSGDRGLNQPQHF.

J is TRBJ2-2 and V is TRBV2, with 9 positions matching TRBD1. The CDR3 spans 15 residues. Germline trimming cut 5 bases from V and 5 bases from J; bases unmatched to any gene: 6. CDR1 and CDR2 from the germline V gene are SNHLY and FYNNEI. CDR3 protein: CASSSGDRETGELFF. The CDR3 DNA reads TGTGCCAGCAGTAGTGGGGACAGGGAAACCGGGGAGCTGTTTTTT.

The J gene is TRBJ2-1, the V gene TRBV9; no clear D gene. Trimming stripped 0 bases from V and 5 bases from J, with 6 bases between. Germline lookup yields CDR1 SGDLS and CDR2 YYNGEE. The CDR3 spans 13 residues. The CDR3 DNA reads TGTGCCAGCAGCGTAGATTCCGACAATGAGCAGTTCTTC. This codes for CASSVDSDNEQFF.